This T cell receptor beta chain was observed in a study of blood T cells in healthy people across ages. Then a second PCR, running about 6 to 11 cycles, was carried out with a sample-barcoded 5' primer and a J-beta primer mix. TCRdb fed the 5' RACE reads into MiXCR, producing one record per CDR3 protein. This sample has 700,000 or so distinct CDR3 sequences; roughly 43% occur once, and the top ten carry around 30%. This clonotype was observed a few times. V dropped 3 bases and J dropped 0; count of bases not matched to a gene: 7. CDR3 length equals 18 residues. CDR1 and CDR2 from the germline V gene are MDHEN and SYDVKM.

The rearrangement uses TRBV28 and TRBJ2-3; 12 nucleotides line up with TRBD2. The material sequenced was blood. The clonotype was recovered from an elderly man in good health. The CDR3 DNA sequence: TGTGCCAGCAGTTTTCATAGGACTAGCGGGATTAGCACAGATACGCAGTATTTT. It translates to CASSFHRTSGISTDTQYF.